Following are 4 T cell receptor beta chains from one sample sequenced in a study of blood T cell repertoires in COVID-19. Clones were sequenced by immunoSEQ multiplex PCR, and TCRdb holds only the in-frame ones, with some missing. This table has about 230,000 clones, 86% appearing once. The sample consisted of PBMCs or T cells enriched from blood (not recorded which). The receptors shown here come from a man between 18 and 35 years old who had recovered from COVID-19.

The rearrangement joins TRBV2 to TRBJ2-7, with 7 bases identical to TRBD1. The CDR3 length is 13 residues. V shed 9 bases, J shed 2 bases, and the junction held 7 bases outside the gene matches. Per the germline V gene, CDR1 is SNHLY and CDR2 is FYNNEI. The CDR3 bases are TGTGCCAGTCAAACAGGGGCTCCCTACGAGCAGTACTTC. It is translated as CASQTGAPYEQYF.

This chain links TRBV7-8 with TRBJ1-5; 7 nucleotides agree with TRBD1. Unmatched junction bases numbered 6, after V lost 4 bases and J lost 3 bases. Germline V lookup: CDR1 SGHVS, CDR2 FQNEAQ. The CDR3 loop spans 15 amino acids. The CDR3 coding sequence is TGTGCCAGCAGCTCGACAGGGCTTGACAATCAGCCCCAGCATTTT. Protein: CASSSTGLDNQPQHF.

The gene calls are TRBV18 and TRBJ2-5; 7 bases are shared with TRBD2. With V trimmed by 0 bases and J by 2 bases, 3 bases remained unmatched. Per the germline V gene, CDR1 is KGHSH and CDR2 is LQKENI. CDR3 length equals 15 residues. The CDR3 is CASSPPGGYQETQYF. DNA of the CDR3: TGTGCCAGCTCACCACCGGGGGGGTATCAAGAGACCCAGTACTTC.

V gene TRBV5-1 combines with J gene TRBJ1-5; 10 nucleotides agree with TRBD1. The CDR3 consists of 15 residues. V lost 3 bases and J lost 6; bases outside the gene matches: 6. The germline CDR1 and CDR2 sequences are SGHRS and YFSETQ. The CDR3 DNA sequence: TGCGCCAGCAGCTCGACAGGGGGCGGAGGTCAGCCCCAGCATTTT. This codes for CASSSTGGGGQPQHF.